Included here is one TCR beta chain sequence, with context. About 100 million PBMCs supplied genomic DNA for unsorted samples. The data originate from a study of shared clonotypes between healthy human individuals. Germline CDR1 is LNHNV and CDR2 is YYDKDF (reference sequence). The CDR3 has 18 amino acids. The V and J ends lost 5 bases and 3 bases respectively, with 25 bases between them. The material for each subset, its genomic DNA, was split evenly across several immunoSEQ plates. When replicate PCRs were run on unsorted PBMC, they used 300 ng DNA, approximately 33,000 T cell genomes. What was sequenced on ten immunoSEQ deep assay plates was unsorted PBMC DNA. The data were produced by immunoSEQ multiplex PCR, yet TCRdb's version contains in-frame clones alone and is incomplete. The sample lists more than 450,000 clones, 79% occurring once.

This sequence originates from a woman in her thirties or forties in good health. Some clones in this sample may be carry-over from other donors' samples. The chain uses TRBV15 and TRBJ2-5, with D possibly called TRBD1 or TRBD2 (5 bases each). The sequenced material came from PBMCs. CDR3 sequence: CATSLSRGRGTPKETQYF. The CDR3 nucleotides read TGTGCCACCAGCTTATCCCGGGGAAGGGGCACCCCCAAAGAGACCCAGTACTTC. Based on the CDR3 plus reference TRBV15 and TRBJ2-5, the full variable domain is DAMVIQNPRYQVTQFGKPVTLSCSQTLNHNVMYWYQQKSSQAPKLLFHYYDKDFNNEADTPDNFQSRRPNTSFCFLDIRSPGLGDTAMYLCATSLSRGRGTPKETQYFGPGTRLLVL.